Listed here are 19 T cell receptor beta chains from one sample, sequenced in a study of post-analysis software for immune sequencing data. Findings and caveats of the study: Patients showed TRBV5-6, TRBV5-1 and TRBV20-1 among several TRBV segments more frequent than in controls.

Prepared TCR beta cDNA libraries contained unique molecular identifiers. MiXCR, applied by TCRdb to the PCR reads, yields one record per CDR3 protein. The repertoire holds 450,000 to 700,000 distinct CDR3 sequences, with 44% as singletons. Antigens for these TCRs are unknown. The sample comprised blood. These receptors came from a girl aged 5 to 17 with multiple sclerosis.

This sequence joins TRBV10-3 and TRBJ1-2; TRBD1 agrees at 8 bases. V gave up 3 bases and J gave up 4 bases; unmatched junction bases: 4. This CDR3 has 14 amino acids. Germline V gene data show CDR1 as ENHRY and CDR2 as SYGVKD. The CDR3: CAISETGTGYGYTF. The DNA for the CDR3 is TGTGCCATCAGTGAAACCGGGACAGGCTATGGCTACACCTTC.

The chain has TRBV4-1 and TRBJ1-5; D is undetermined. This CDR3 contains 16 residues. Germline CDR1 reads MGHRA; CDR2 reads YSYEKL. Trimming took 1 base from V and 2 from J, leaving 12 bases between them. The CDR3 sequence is CASSQVKGSGNQPQHF. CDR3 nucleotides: TGCGCCAGCAGCCAAGTAAAGGGATCGGGCAATCAGCCCCAGCATTTT.

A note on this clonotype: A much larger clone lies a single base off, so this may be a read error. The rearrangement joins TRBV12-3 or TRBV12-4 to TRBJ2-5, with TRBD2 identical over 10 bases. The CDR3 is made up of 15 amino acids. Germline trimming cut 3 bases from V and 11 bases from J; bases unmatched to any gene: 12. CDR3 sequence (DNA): TGTGCCAGCAGTTTCCTCGGTGAGCGGGAGGGTGAGCAGTACTTC. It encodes CASSFLGEREGEQYF.

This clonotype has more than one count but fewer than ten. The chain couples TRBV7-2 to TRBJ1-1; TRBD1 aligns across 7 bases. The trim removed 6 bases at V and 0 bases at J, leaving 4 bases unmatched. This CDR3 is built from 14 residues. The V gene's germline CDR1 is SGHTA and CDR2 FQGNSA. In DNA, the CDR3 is TGTGCCAGCAGTGAAGGGACAGTGAACACTGAAGCTTTCTTT. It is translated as CASSEGTVNTEAFF.

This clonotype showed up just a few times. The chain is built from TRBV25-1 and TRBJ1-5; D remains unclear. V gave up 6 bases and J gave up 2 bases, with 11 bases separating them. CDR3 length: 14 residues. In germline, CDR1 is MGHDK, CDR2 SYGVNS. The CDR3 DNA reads TGTGCCAGCAGGGCAGACGGGGGCAATCAGCCCCAGCATTTT. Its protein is CASRADGGNQPQHF.

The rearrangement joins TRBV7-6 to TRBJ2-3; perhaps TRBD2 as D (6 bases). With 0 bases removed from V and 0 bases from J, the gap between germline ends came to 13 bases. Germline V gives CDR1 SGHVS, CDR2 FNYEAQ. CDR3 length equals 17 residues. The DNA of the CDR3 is TGTGCCAGCAGCTTAGCTGCGGGACCCACCAGCACAGATACGCAGTATTTT. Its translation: CASSLAAGPTSTDTQYF. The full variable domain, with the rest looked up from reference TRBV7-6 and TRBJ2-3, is GAGVSQSPRYKVTKRGQDVALRCDPISGHVSLYWYRQALGQGPEFLTYFNYEAQQDKSGLPNDRFSAERPEGSISTLTIQRTEQRDSAMYRCASSLAAGPTSTDTQYFGPGTRLTVL.

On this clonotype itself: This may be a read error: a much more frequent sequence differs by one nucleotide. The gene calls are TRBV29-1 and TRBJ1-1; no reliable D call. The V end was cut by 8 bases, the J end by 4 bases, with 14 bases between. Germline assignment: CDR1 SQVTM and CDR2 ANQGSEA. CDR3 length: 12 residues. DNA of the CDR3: TGCAGCACCCTTGACGCGGGCACTGAAGCTTTCTTT. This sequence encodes CSTLDAGTEAFF.

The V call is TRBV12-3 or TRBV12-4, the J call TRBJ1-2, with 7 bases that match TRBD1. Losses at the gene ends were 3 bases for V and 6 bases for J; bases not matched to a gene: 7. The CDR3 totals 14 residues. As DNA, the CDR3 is TGTGCCAGCAGTTTCTCGGACAGGAACCATGGCTACACCTTC. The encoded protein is CASSFSDRNHGYTF.

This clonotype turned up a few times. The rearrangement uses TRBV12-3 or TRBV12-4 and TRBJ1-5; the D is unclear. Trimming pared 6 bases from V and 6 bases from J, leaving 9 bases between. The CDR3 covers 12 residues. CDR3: CASSPGVQPQHF. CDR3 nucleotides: TGTGCCAGCAGCCCCGGGGTTCAGCCCCAGCATTTT.

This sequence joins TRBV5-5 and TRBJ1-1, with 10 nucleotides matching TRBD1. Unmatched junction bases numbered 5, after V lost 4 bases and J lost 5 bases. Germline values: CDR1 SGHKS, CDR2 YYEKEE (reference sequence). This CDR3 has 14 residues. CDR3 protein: CASSPRQGATEAFF. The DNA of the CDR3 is TGTGCCAGCAGCCCCCGACAGGGGGCTACTGAAGCTTTCTTT.

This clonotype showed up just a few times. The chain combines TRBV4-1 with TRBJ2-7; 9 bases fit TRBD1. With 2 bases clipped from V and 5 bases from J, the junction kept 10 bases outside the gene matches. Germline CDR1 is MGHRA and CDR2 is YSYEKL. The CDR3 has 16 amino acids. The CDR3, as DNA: TGCGCCAGCAGCCAATTCTCCCGGGACAGGGACCACGAGCAGTACTTC. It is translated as CASSQFSRDRDHEQYF.

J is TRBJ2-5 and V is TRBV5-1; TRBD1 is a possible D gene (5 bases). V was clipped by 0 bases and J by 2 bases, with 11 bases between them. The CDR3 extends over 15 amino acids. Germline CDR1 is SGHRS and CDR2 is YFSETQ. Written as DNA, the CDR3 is TGCGCCAGCAGCTTGGGGGGCAACAGACAAGAGACCCAGTACTTC. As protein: CASSLGGNRQETQYF.

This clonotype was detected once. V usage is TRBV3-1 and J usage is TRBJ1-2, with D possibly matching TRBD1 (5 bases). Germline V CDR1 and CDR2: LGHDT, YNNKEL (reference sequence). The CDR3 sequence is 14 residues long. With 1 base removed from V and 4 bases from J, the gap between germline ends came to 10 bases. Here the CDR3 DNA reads TGTGCCAGCAGCCAAGGGGCAGGGACCTATGGCTACACCTTC. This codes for CASSQGAGTYGYTF.

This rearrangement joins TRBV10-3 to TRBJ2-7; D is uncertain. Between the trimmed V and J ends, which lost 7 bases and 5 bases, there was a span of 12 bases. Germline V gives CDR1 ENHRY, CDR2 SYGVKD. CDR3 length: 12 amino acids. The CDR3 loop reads CAIKDRYNEQYF. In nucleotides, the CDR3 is TGTGCCATCAAGGATAGGTACAACGAGCAGTACTTC.

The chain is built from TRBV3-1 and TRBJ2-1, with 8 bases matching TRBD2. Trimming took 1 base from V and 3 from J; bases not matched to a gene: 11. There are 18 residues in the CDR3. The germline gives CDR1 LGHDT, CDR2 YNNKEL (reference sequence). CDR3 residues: CASSQGLAWGPSYNEQFF. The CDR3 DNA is TGTGCCAGCAGCCAAGGACTAGCGTGGGGGCCGAGCTACAATGAGCAGTTCTTC.

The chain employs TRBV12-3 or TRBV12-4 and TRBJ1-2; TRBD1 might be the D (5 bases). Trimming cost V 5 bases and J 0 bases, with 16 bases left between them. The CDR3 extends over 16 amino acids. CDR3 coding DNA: TGTGCCAGCAGTCCTCCGGAATGGGGCACTAACTATGGCTACACCTTC. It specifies CASSPPEWGTNYGYTF.

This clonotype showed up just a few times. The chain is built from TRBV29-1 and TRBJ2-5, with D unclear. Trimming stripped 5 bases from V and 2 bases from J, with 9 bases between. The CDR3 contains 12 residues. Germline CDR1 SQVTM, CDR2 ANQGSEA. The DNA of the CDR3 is TGCAGCGTTAAACAGTCACAAGAGACCCAGTACTTC. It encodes CSVKQSQETQYF. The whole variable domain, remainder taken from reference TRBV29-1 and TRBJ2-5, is SAVISQKPSRDICQRGTSLTIQCQVDSQVTMMFWYRQQPGQSLTLIATANQGSEATYESGFVIDKFPISRPNLTFSTLTVSNMSPEDSSIYLCSVKQSQETQYFGPGTRLLVL.

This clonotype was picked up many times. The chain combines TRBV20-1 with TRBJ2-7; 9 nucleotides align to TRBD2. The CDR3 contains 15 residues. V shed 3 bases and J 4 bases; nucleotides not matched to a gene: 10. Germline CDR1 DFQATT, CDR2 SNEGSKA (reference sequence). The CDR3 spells CSARGSSGEWYEQYF. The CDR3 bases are TGCAGTGCTAGGGGATCTAGCGGGGAGTGGTACGAGCAGTACTTC.

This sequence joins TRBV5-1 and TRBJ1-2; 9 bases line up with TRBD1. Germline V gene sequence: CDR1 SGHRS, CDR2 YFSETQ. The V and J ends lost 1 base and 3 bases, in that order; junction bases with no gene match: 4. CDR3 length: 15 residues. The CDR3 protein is CASSLRGQGHYGYTF. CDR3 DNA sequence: TGCGCCAGCAGCTTGAGGGGACAGGGCCACTATGGCTACACCTTC.